Listed here are 29 T cell receptor beta chains from one sample, sequenced in a study of OX40 agonist ivuxolimab in advanced cancers. Using immunoSEQ multiplex PCR, the repertoire was profiled, and TCRdb retains in-frame clones only, with some absent. The data contain 57,000 or so clones, less than 90% of them seen just once; the ten biggest clones take up around 4.5%. Sequences were derived from CD4+ or CD8+ T cells sorted from blood, sampled in a trial of the OX40 agonist ivuxolimab. These receptors were collected from an adult with an advanced solid tumor such as melanoma, head and neck, liver or kidney cancer.

The chain combines TRBV7-9 with TRBJ2-2, with D unresolved. The CDR3 covers 14 residues. Germline V gene data show CDR1 as SEHNR and CDR2 as FQNEAQ (reference sequence). Trimming cost V 7 bases and J 0 bases, with 9 bases left between them. CDR3: CASMEQPNTGELFF. The CDR3 DNA sequence: TGTGCCAGCATGGAACAGCCGAACACCGGGGAGCTGTTTTTT.

V is TRBV2 and J is TRBJ1-5; no definite D call. The CDR3 consists of 15 residues. Germline assignment: CDR1 SNHLY and CDR2 FYNNEI. V lost 6 bases and J lost 3, with 15 bases in between. In nucleotides, the CDR3 is TGTGCCAGCAGGGTGAGGGAAGATTACAATCAGCCCCAGCATTTT. Protein: CASRVREDYNQPQHF. The full variable domain, rest sourced from reference TRBV2 and TRBJ1-5, is EPEVTQTPSHQVTQMGQEVILRCVPISNHLYFYWYRQILGQKVEFLVSFYNNEISEKSEIFDDQFSVERPDGSNFTLKIRSTKLEDSAMYFCASRVREDYNQPQHFGDGTRLSIL.

The rearrangement links TRBV2 to TRBJ2-7; 8 bases line up with TRBD1. Germline CDR1 SNHLY, CDR2 FYNNEI. The CDR3 totals 12 residues. V shed 5 bases, J shed 6 bases, and the junction held 3 bases outside the gene matches. The CDR3 DNA sequence: TGTGCCAGCAGTCAAGACAGGGGCGAGCAGTACTTC. Translated, it gives CASSQDRGEQYF.

J is TRBJ1-3 and V is TRBV27; 10 bases match TRBD1. The CDR3 spans 16 residues. V dropped 3 bases and J dropped 1; count of bases not matched to a gene: 3. Germline V gene sequence: CDR1 MNHEY, CDR2 SMNVEV (reference sequence). The CDR3, as DNA: TGTGCCAGCAGTTTCCAGGGACAGGGGTCTGGAAACACCATATATTTT. It yields the protein CASSFQGQGSGNTIYF.

This clone was observed once. The V and J genes are TRBV19 and TRBJ1-5, with a possible D match to TRBD1 (5 bases). The CDR3 sequence is 16 residues long. V was clipped by 7 bases and J by 3 bases, with 19 bases between them. Germline V gene lookup returns CDR1 LNHDA and CDR2 SQIVND (reference sequence). CDR3 DNA: TGTGCCAGTACCCGGGCCACAGGAGCCCTCAATCAGCCCCAGCATTTT. Amino acids: CASTRATGALNQPQHF. The variable domain in full, with the rest retrieved from reference TRBV19 and TRBJ1-5, is DGGITQSPKYLFRKEGQNVTLSCEQNLNHDAMYWYRQDPGQGLRLIYYSQIVNDFQKGDIAEGYSVSREKKESFPLTVTSAQKNPTAFYLCASTRATGALNQPQHFGDGTRLSIL.

This chain links TRBV19 with TRBJ2-3; maybe TRBD1 (6 bases). CDR1 is LNHDA and CDR2 is SQIVND in the germline V gene (reference sequence). V lost 3 bases to trimming and J lost 2 bases, with 12 bases between them. This CDR3 has 15 residues. CDR3 residues: CASSMRRDTTDTQYF. Here the CDR3 DNA reads TGTGCCAGTAGTATGCGCCGGGACACCACAGATACGCAGTATTTT.

The chain links TRBV4-2 to TRBJ2-2; TRBD2 matches 10 bases. Germline CDR1 LGHNA, CDR2 YNFKEQ. This CDR3 spans 16 amino acids. Germline trimming cut 4 bases from V and 6 bases from J; bases unmatched to any gene: 8. The CDR3 protein is CASSRPTSGEAGELFF. CDR3 sequence (DNA): TGTGCCAGCAGCCGCCCTACTAGCGGGGAGGCCGGGGAGCTGTTTTTT.

CDR3 amino acids: CASSLSDLAGWDTQYF. As DNA, the CDR3 is TGTGCCAGCAGCCTAAGTGACCTAGCGGGGTGGGATACGCAGTATTTT. V usage is TRBV7-9 and J usage is TRBJ2-3; 9 bases align to TRBD2. Germline values: CDR1 SEHNR, CDR2 FQNEAQ (reference sequence). V was pared by 5 bases and J by 6 bases, with 12 bases of the junction left unmatched. CDR3 length equals 16 residues. The whole variable domain, filled in from reference TRBV7-9 and TRBJ2-3, reads DTGVSQNPRHKITKRGQNVTFRCDPISEHNRLYWYRQTLGQGPEFLTYFQNEAQLEKSRLLSDRFSAERPKGSFSTLEIQRTEQGDSAMYLCASSLSDLAGWDTQYFGPGTRLTVL.

In this sample, this clone turned up a few times. The chain combines TRBV30 with TRBJ2-3; a weak D match, TRBD1 (5 bases). Germline V gives CDR1 GTSNPN, CDR2 SVGIG (reference sequence). Deletions cut 0 bases from V and 3 bases from J, with 10 bases between. There are 14 residues in the CDR3. CDR3 amino acids: CAWSVGAGTDTQYF. The DNA of the CDR3 is TGTGCCTGGAGTGTAGGGGCTGGGACAGATACGCAGTATTTT.

The rearrangement links TRBV9 to TRBJ2-2; 8 bases align to TRBD2. The CDR3 consists of 16 residues. V lost 3 bases and J lost 6; bases outside the gene matches: 10. CDR1 and CDR2 from the germline V gene are SGDLS and YYNGEE. The CDR3 region has the DNA TGTGCCAGCAGCGCGTCGGGGGGGACGGGCGCCGGGGAGCTGTTTTTT. Translation: CASSASGGTGAGELFF. Variable domain in full (rest from reference TRBV9 and TRBJ2-2): DSGVTQTPKHLITATGQRVTLRCSPRSGDLSVYWYQQSLDQGLQFLIQYYNGEERAKGNILERFSAQQFPDLHSELNLSSLELGDSALYFCASSASGGTGAGELFFGEGSRLTVL.

The chain joins TRBV6-1 to TRBJ2-7, with a weak D call TRBD2 (6 bases). The CDR3 runs 13 residues. V shed 5 bases and J shed 2 bases, with 10 bases lying between them. Germline loops: CDR1 MNHNS, CDR2 SASEGT. The CDR3 DNA follows: TGTGCCAGCAGTTCTAGCGCGACCTACGAGCAGTACTTC. Translation gives CASSSSATYEQYF.

This chain links TRBV7-6 with TRBJ1-3; D is perhaps TRBD1 (5 bases). Germline V CDR1 and CDR2: SGHVS, FNYEAQ. The CDR3 has 15 amino acids. Trimming cost V 1 base and J 3 bases, with 10 bases left between them. The CDR3 bases are TGTGCCAGCAGCTTAGGGGGGTTTGGTGGAAACACCATATATTTT. Translation: CASSLGGFGGNTIYF.

The chain recombines TRBV5-4 with TRBJ2-1; D unclear. Germline V lookup: CDR1 SGHNT, CDR2 YYREEE (reference sequence). This CDR3 region has 15 residues. Between the trimmed V and J ends, which lost 4 bases and 6 bases, there was a span of 17 bases. As DNA, the CDR3 is TGTGCCAGCAGCCCGGGCCCAAACGCGGCCAATGAGCAGTTCTTC. This sequence encodes CASSPGPNAANEQFF.

This sequence joins TRBV2 and TRBJ1-5, with 7 bases matching TRBD1. Germline assignment: CDR1 SNHLY and CDR2 FYNNEI. The CDR3 consists of 14 residues. The J segment lost 4 bases and the V segment lost 5 bases, leaving 5 bases of the junction unmatched. CDR3 residues: CASSRQGSNQPQHF. DNA for the CDR3: TGTGCCAGCAGTCGACAGGGATCTAATCAGCCCCAGCATTTT.

The rearrangement uses TRBV28 and TRBJ2-3; 8 nucleotides match TRBD1. With 5 bases clipped from V and 2 bases from J, the junction kept 6 bases outside the gene matches. Germline V CDR1 and CDR2: MDHEN, SYDVKM. The CDR3 contains 15 residues. CDR3 protein: CASSLPGQATDTQYF. The CDR3 bases are TGTGCCAGCAGTCTTCCGGGACAGGCCACAGATACGCAGTATTTT.

This rearrangement joins TRBV15 to TRBJ2-7, with 7 bases fitting TRBD1. The germline CDR1 and CDR2 sequences are LNHNV and YYDKDF (reference sequence). This CDR3 comprises 16 residues. Unmatched junction bases numbered 5, after V lost 0 bases and J lost 0 bases. The CDR3 loop reads CATSRDIGGASYEQYF. In DNA, the CDR3 is TGTGCCACCAGCAGAGATATAGGGGGCGCCTCCTACGAGCAGTACTTC.

This clone came up a few times. This chain uses TRBV19 with TRBJ2-3; 10 bases map to TRBD1. The length of the CDR3 is 17 residues. Germline V gene data show CDR1 as LNHDA and CDR2 as SQIVND (reference sequence). Trimming cost V 3 bases and J 3 bases; bases outside gene matches: 9. DNA of the CDR3: TGTGCCAGTAGTATGATAGCGGGACAGGGGCCGACAGATACGCAGTATTTT. Amino acids: CASSMIAGQGPTDTQYF.

V is TRBV28 and J is TRBJ2-5; D unresolved. TRBJ2-7 matches the DNA end more closely, so the J call is doubtful. The CDR3 is made up of 13 amino acids. Germline lookup yields CDR1 MDHEN and CDR2 SYDVKM. In DNA, the CDR3 is TGTGCCAGCAGTTTACGCGGCCCGTACGAGCAGTACTTC. It yields the protein CASSLRGPYEQYF.

J is TRBJ1-1 and V is TRBV6-5; TRBD1 agrees at 9 bases. Germline V gives CDR1 MNHEY, CDR2 SVGAGI. CDR3 length: 14 amino acids. V trimming: 5 bases; J trimming: 6 bases; junction bases outside the gene matches: 7. The chain's CDR3 is CASSQQGAGAEAFF. The DNA for the CDR3 is TGTGCCAGCAGTCAACAGGGGGCGGGAGCTGAAGCTTTCTTT.

This clone appeared a few times. The V gene is TRBV7-9, the J gene TRBJ2-7, with 11 bases identical to TRBD2. Germline CDR1 is SEHNR and CDR2 is FQNEAQ (reference sequence). The CDR3 is made up of 14 amino acids. V lost 4 bases, J lost 4 bases, and 3 bases stayed unmatched. The CDR3: CASSSWTSGYEQYF. The CDR3 region has the DNA TGTGCCAGCAGCTCGTGGACTAGCGGGTACGAGCAGTACTTC.

The chain recombines TRBV10-2 with TRBJ2-7; D not certain. The length of the CDR3 is 14 residues. The V end lost 8 bases, the J end lost 3 bases, and 17 bases lay between the germline ends. The germline V gene encodes CDR1 WSHSY and CDR2 SAAADI. The chain's CDR3 is CASWFGIGVYEQYF. DNA for the CDR3: TGCGCCAGCTGGTTTGGGATTGGGGTCTACGAGCAGTACTTC.

CDR3: CASSYGYSTDTQYF. The CDR3 nucleotides are TGTGCCAGCAGTTATGGCTATAGCACAGATACGCAGTATTTT. The genes are TRBV6-5 and TRBJ2-3; no clear D. V dropped 3 bases and J dropped 0 bases, with 7 bases sitting between them. In germline, CDR1 is MNHEY, CDR2 SVGAGI. This CDR3 is 14 amino acids long.

V usage is TRBV7-3 and J usage is TRBJ1-1, with 10 bases lining up with TRBD1. CDR3 size: 15 residues. The V segment lost 5 bases and the J segment 3 bases; nucleotides outside the gene matches: 6. Per the germline V gene, CDR1 is SGHTA and CDR2 is FQGTGA. The CDR3, as DNA: TGTGCCAGCAGCCCACGGACAGGGGGAGACACTGAAGCTTTCTTT. This codes for CASSPRTGGDTEAFF. Full variable domain (rest looked up from reference TRBV7-3 and TRBJ1-1): GAGVSQTPSNKVTEKGKYVELRCDPISGHTALYWYRQSLGQGPEFLIYFQGTGAADDSGLPNDRFFAVRPEGSVSTLKIQRTERGDSAVYLCASSPRTGGDTEAFFGQGTRLTVV.

This chain joins TRBV7-6 and TRBJ1-1; D is unresolved. The CDR3 consists of 13 residues. Germline CDR1 reads SGHVS; CDR2 reads FNYEAQ. V was clipped by 5 bases and J by 4 bases, with 11 bases between them. The CDR3 sequence is CASSREQRTEAFF. The CDR3 nucleotides are TGTGCCAGCAGCAGGGAGCAGCGCACTGAAGCTTTCTTT.

The chain carries TRBV19 and TRBJ2-3; D might be TRBD1 (5 bases). Germline assignment: CDR1 LNHDA and CDR2 SQIVND (reference sequence). Trimming took 8 bases from V and 1 from J, leaving 16 bases between them. The CDR3 consists of 15 residues. The CDR3 sequence is CASSDRGKRTDTQYF. The DNA for the CDR3 is TGTGCCAGTTCAGATAGGGGAAAACGCACAGATACGCAGTATTTT.

V usage is TRBV9 and J usage is TRBJ1-5; TRBD1 agrees at 7 bases. Germline CDR1 is SGDLS and CDR2 is YYNGEE. Trimming at V came to 4 bases and at J to 2 bases, leaving 3 bases not matched to a gene. The CDR3 length is 14 residues. The CDR3 DNA reads TGTGCCAGCAGCAGCACAGGGGGCAATCAGCCCCAGCATTTT. It is translated as CASSSTGGNQPQHF.

The CDR3 reads CASSLGGLAPSYNEQFF. The CDR3 DNA reads TGCGCCAGCAGCTTGGGGGGACTAGCCCCCTCCTACAATGAGCAGTTCTTC. The chain joins TRBV5-1 to TRBJ2-1, with 9 bases that match TRBD2. Per the germline V gene, CDR1 is SGHRS and CDR2 is YFSETQ. The CDR3 loop spans 17 amino acids. After removal of 0 bases from V and 0 bases from J, the junction contained 4 bases not matched to a gene.

The rearrangement uses TRBV9 and TRBJ2-7; the D gene is possibly TRBD1 (6 bases). The length of the CDR3 is 15 residues. Trimming stripped 0 bases from V and 0 bases from J, with 10 bases between. Per germline, CDR1 SGDLS and CDR2 YYNGEE. For the CDR3, the DNA is TGTGCCAGCAGCGTAGACGGGACACTCTCCTACGAGCAGTACTTC. Residues: CASSVDGTLSYEQYF.

V and J are TRBV27 and TRBJ2-6; D not certain. Per the germline V gene, CDR1 is MNHEY and CDR2 is SMNVEV (reference sequence). The CDR3 loop spans 14 amino acids. Trimming removed 3 bases at V and 8 bases at J, with 11 bases between. Written as DNA, the CDR3 is TGTGCCAGCAGTTTCGGTGTACAGTCCAACGTCCTGACTTTC. Amino acid sequence: CASSFGVQSNVLTF.